The 10 T cell receptor beta chains below were found in one sample sequenced in a study of blood T cells in healthy people across ages. A second roughly 6 to 12 cycle PCR used barcoded and J-beta primers. One entry per CDR3 protein results from TCRdb running MiXCR on the 5' RACE reads. The sample records some 880,000 distinct CDR3 sequences, roughly 35% being singletons. Sequencing was done on a sample of blood. The receptor source for this set is a man aged 18 to 29 in good health.

J is TRBJ2-3 and V is TRBV2, with 7 nucleotides matching TRBD2. Germline loops: CDR1 SNHLY, CDR2 FYNNEI. The CDR3 consists of 14 residues. Losses at the gene ends were 2 bases for V and 8 bases for J; bases not matched to a gene: 7. CDR3 coding DNA: TGTGCCAGCAGTGAATCCGGGGGGTTGGTTACGCAGTATTTT. It specifies CASSESGGLVTQYF.

The chain uses TRBV20-1 and TRBJ2-1; TRBD2 agrees at 9 bases. The length of the CDR3 is 14 residues. V was pared by 3 bases and J by 7 bases, with 7 bases of the junction left unmatched. Germline CDR1 is DFQATT and CDR2 is SNEGSKA (reference sequence). The DNA for the CDR3 is TGCAGTGCTAGGCCGGGACTAGCCCCTAATGAGCAGTTCTTC. Translation: CSARPGLAPNEQFF.

J is TRBJ1-2 and V is TRBV27; the match to TRBD1 covers 7 bases. The junction had 11 bases not matched to a gene; V was cut back by 0 bases and J by 7 bases. Per germline, CDR1 MNHEY and CDR2 SMNVEV (reference sequence). The CDR3 consists of 16 residues. For the CDR3, the DNA is TGTGCCAGCAGTTTATCGAGGGGGCAGGGCTTCTGTGGCTACACCTTC. It encodes CASSLSRGQGFCGYTF.

This clonotype was seen a handful of times. The chain joins TRBV4-1 to TRBJ1-2; tentatively, D is TRBD1 (6 bases). Between the trimmed V and J ends, which lost 0 bases and 4 bases, there was a span of 12 bases. Looked up from germline, CDR1 is MGHRA and CDR2 is YSYEKL. This CDR3 is built from 15 residues. In nucleotides, the CDR3 is TGCGCCAGCAGCCAAGATTCAGGGGAGGTCTATGGCTACACCTTC. Translated: CASSQDSGEVYGYTF.

This clonotype was observed a handful of times. The rearrangement uses TRBV7-2 and TRBJ2-7; TRBD2 aligns across 7 bases. The germline V gene encodes CDR1 SGHTA and CDR2 FQGNSA. The CDR3 consists of 15 residues. The J segment lost 2 bases and the V segment lost 5 bases, leaving 9 bases of the junction unmatched. DNA for the CDR3: TGTGCCAGCAGCCTGGCTAGCGGACTAACCTACGAGCAGTACTTC. The encoded protein is CASSLASGLTYEQYF.

This clonotype was seen a single time. The genes are TRBV20-1 and TRBJ2-7; D assignment may be TRBD1 or TRBD2 (5 bases each). The DNA end lines up better with TRBJ2-5; the J call may be wrong. Per germline, CDR1 DFQATT and CDR2 SNEGSKA (reference sequence). CDR3 size: 14 residues. DNA of the CDR3: TGCAGTGCTATAAGGGGTGGGACCAACGAGACCCAGTACTTC. Its protein is CSAIRGGTNETQYF.

This clonotype was seen more than once but under ten times. This chain links TRBV6-2 or TRBV6-3 with TRBJ1-5; a possible D gene is TRBD1 (6 bases). The ends were cut back, 6 bases at V and 7 bases at J, with 10 bases in the middle. Germline values: CDR1 MNHEY, CDR2 SVGEGT. This CDR3 contains 12 residues. In DNA, the CDR3 is TGTGCCAGCAGGGCCAGGGGACAGCCCCAGCATTTT. The encoded protein is CASRARGQPQHF.

Note on this clonotype: The junction does not match germline at one end; this may be a read error. The rearrangement uses TRBV10-3 and TRBJ1-2; 8 bases match TRBD1. The CDR3 length is 18 residues. Germline CDR1 reads ENHRY; CDR2 reads SYGVKD. The CDR3 DNA sequence: TGTGCCATCAGTGCCCTGAAGGACAGGGATATGAATAACTATGGCTGCACCTTC. It is translated as CAISALKDRDMNNYGCTF.

This clonotype was seen a few times. The V and J genes are TRBV20-1 and TRBJ1-2, with TRBD1 matching over 11 bases. V shed 4 bases and J 0 bases; nucleotides not matched to a gene: 4. The CDR3 covers 15 residues. Germline values: CDR1 DFQATT, CDR2 SNEGSKA (reference sequence). Here the CDR3 DNA reads TGCAGTGCTACCGGGACAGGGGGAGCTAACTATGGCTACACCTTC. Its protein product is CSATGTGGANYGYTF.

This clonotype was seen at least ten times. The chain carries TRBV7-2 and TRBJ1-2; possibly TRBD1 for D (5 bases). The germline V gene has CDR1 SGHTA and CDR2 FQGNSA. The CDR3 covers 13 residues. V lost 2 bases and J 8 bases, leaving 12 bases between the germline ends. This CDR3 reads CASSLLRAEGYTF. The CDR3 DNA reads as TGTGCCAGCAGCTTACTCAGGGCGGAAGGCTACACCTTC.